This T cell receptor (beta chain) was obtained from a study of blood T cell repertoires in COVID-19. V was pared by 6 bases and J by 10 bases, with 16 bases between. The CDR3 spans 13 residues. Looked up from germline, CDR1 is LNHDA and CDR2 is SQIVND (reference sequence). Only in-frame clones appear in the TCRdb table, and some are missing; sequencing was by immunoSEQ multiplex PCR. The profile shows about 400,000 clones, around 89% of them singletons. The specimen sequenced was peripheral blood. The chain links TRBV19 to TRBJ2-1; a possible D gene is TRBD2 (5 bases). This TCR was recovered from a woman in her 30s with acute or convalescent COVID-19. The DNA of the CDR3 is TGTGCCAGTAGCCTGGACTCCTTGGAAGAGCAGTTCTTC. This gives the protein CASSLDSLEEQFF.